Sequencing of this T cell receptor beta chain was carried out in a study of cytomegalovirus exposure and HLA in healthy donors. This CDR3 spans 14 amino acids. Per the germline V gene, CDR1 is SNHLY and CDR2 is FYNNEI. V lost 6 bases, J lost 0 bases, and 9 bases lay in between. Concerning this clone: What it recognizes is unknown.

The PCR ran on 60 Vbeta and 13 Jbeta primers. Here immunoSEQ multiplex PCR was the method, and the copy in TCRdb shows in-frame clones only, minus some. In the table there are about 200,000 clones, under 90% of which are singletons. Study results and caveats: Several of the most significant clusters appeared, in a later analysis, to be linked to common viral pathogens. Rare TCR sequences predominated, though certain public TCRs were found in many donors. There were under 200 TCR beta chains listed as cytomegalovirus-associated.

This TCR was sampled from a boy aged 2 to 10 in good health and CMV-seronegative. The chain carries TRBV2 and TRBJ1-3, with a tentative D call TRBD1 (5 bases). The sample consisted of PBMCs. The chain's CDR3 is CASRSDSSGNTIYF. The CDR3, as DNA: TGTGCCAGCAGGAGTGACAGCTCTGGAAACACCATATATTTT. The full variable domain, completed using reference TRBV2 and TRBJ1-3, is EPEVTQTPSHQVTQMGQEVILRCVPISNHLYFYWYRQILGQKVEFLVSFYNNEISEKSEIFDDQFSVERPDGSNFTLKIRSTKLEDSAMYFCASRSDSSGNTIYFGEGSWLTVV.